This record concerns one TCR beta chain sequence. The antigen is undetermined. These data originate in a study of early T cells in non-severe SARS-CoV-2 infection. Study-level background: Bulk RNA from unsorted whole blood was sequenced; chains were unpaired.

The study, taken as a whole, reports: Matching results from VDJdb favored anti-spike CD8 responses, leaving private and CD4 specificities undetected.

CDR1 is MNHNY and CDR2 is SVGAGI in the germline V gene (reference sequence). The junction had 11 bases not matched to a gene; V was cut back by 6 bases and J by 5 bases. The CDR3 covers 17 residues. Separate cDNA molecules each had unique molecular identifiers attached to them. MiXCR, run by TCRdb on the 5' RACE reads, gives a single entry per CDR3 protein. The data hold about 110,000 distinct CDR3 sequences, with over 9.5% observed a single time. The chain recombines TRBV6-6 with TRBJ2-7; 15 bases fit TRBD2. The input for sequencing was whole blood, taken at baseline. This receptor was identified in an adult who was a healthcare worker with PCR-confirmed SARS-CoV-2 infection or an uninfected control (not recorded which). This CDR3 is CASSRTSGGAAPNEQYF. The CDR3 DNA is TGTGCCAGCAGCAGGACTAGCGGGGGGGCAGCGCCCAACGAGCAGTACTTC.